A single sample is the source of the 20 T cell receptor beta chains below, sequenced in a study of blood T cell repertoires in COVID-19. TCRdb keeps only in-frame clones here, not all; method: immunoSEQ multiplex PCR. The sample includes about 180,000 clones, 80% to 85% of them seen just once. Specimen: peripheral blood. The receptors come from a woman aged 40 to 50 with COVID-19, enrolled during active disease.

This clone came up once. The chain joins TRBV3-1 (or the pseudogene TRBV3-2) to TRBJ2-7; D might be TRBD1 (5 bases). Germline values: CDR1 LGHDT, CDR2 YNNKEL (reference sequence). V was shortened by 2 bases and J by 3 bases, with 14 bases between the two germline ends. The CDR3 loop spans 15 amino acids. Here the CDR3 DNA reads TGTGCCAGCAGCCAAACGAGGACAAGAAACTACGAGCAGTACTTC. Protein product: CASSQTRTRNYEQYF.

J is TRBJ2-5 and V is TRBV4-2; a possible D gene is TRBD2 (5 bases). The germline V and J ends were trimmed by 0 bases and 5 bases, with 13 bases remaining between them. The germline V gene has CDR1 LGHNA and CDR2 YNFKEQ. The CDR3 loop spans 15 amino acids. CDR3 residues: CASSQERRALETQYF. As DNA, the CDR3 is TGTGCCAGCAGCCAAGAGCGGCGGGCGTTGGAGACCCAGTACTTC.

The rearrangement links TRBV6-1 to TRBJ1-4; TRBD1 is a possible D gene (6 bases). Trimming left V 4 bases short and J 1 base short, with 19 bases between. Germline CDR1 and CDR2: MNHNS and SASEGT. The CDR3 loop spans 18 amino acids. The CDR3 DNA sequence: TGTGCCAGCAGTGGGTTGGGGAGGGGGAGGATAACTAATGAAAAACTGTTTTTT. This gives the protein CASSGLGRGRITNEKLFF.

CDR3 sequence: CASSERPTGPLAKNIQYF. The CDR3 nucleotides are TGTGCCAGTAGTGAGCGCCCGACAGGACCGTTAGCCAAAAACATTCAGTACTTC. The chain employs TRBV19 and TRBJ2-4, with D perhaps TRBD1 (6 bases). V dropped 5 bases and J dropped 0 bases, with 20 bases sitting between them. The length of the CDR3 is 18 residues. Germline V gene lookup returns CDR1 LNHDA and CDR2 SQIVND (reference sequence).

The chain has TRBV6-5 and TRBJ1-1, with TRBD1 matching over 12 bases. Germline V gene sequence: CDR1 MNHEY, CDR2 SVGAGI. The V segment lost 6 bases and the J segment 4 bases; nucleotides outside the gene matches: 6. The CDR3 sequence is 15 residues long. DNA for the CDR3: TGTGCCAGCAGGGGACAGGGGGCGCAGAGCACTGAAGCTTTCTTT. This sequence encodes CASRGQGAQSTEAFF.

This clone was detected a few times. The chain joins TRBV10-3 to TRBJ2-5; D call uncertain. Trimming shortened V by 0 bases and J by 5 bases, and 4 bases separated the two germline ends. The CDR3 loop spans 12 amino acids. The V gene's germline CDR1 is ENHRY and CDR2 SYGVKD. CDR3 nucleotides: TGTGCCATCAGTGAGTCAGCTGAGACCCAGTACTTC. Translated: CAISESAETQYF.

CDR3 in DNA: TGTGCCAGCAGCCTACCCGGAAACACCATATATTTT. Amino acids: CASSLPGNTIYF. The chain employs TRBV5-4 and TRBJ1-3; D is undetermined. CDR3 length: 12 residues. V gave up 4 bases and J gave up 4 bases, with 6 bases separating them. Germline V gene data show CDR1 as SGHNT and CDR2 as YYREEE (reference sequence).

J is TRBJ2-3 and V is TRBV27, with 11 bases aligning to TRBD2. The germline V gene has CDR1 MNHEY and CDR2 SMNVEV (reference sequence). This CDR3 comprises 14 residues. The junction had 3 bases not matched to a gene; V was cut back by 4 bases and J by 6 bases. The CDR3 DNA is TGTGCCAGCAGTTCCCGACTAGCGGGGGATACGCAGTATTTT. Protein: CASSSRLAGDTQYF.

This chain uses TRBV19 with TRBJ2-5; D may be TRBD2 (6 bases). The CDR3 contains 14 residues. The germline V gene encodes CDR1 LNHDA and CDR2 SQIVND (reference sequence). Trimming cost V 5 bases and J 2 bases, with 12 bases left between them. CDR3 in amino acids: CASSWTTSQETQYF. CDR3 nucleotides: TGTGCCAGTAGTTGGACGACTAGTCAAGAGACCCAGTACTTC.

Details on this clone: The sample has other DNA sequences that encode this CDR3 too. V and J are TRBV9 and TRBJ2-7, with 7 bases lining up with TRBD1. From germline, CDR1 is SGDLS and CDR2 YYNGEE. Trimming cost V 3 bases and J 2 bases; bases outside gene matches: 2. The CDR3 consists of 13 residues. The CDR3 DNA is TGTGCCAGCAGCGCCCAGGGGGCCTACGAGCAGTACTTC. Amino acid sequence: CASSAQGAYEQYF.

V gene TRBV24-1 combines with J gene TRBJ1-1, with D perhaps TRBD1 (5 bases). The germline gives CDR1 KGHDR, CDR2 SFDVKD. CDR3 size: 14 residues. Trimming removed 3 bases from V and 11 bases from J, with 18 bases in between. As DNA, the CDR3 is TGTGCCACCAGTGATCCCGGACACCCTGTAGAGGCTTTCTTT. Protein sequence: CATSDPGHPVEAFF.

This CDR3 is CASSLEAGYGYTF. The CDR3 DNA reads as TGTGCCAGCAGCTTAGAAGCGGGCTATGGCTACACCTTC. The rearrangement uses TRBV7-9 and TRBJ1-2; D unclear. V lost 1 base, J lost 4 bases, and 7 bases lay in between. This CDR3 comprises 13 residues. Germline V CDR1 and CDR2: SEHNR, FQNEAQ (reference sequence).

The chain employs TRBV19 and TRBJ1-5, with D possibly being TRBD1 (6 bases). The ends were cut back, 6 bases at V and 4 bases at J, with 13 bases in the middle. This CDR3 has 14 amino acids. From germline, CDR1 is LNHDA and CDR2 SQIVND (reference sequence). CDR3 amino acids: CASSLHRENQPQHF. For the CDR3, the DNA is TGTGCCAGTAGCTTACACAGGGAGAATCAGCCCCAGCATTTT.

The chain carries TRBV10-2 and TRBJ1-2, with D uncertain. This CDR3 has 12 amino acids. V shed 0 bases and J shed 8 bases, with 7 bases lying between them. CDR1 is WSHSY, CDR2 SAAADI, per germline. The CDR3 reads CASSESYYGYTF. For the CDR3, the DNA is TGCGCCAGCAGTGAGTCCTATTACGGCTACACCTTC.

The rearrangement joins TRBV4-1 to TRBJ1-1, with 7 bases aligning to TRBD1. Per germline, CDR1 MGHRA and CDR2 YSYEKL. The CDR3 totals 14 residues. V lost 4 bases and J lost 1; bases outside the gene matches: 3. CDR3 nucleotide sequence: TGCGCCAGCAGCCGGACAGGTGGGAACACTGAAGCTTTCTTT. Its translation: CASSRTGGNTEAFF.

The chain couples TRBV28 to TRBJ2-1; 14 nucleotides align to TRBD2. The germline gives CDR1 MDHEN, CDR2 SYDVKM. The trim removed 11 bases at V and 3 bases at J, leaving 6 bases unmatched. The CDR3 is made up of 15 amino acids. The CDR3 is CASGTSGSSYNEQFF. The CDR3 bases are TGTGCCTCGGGGACTAGCGGGAGTAGCTACAATGAGCAGTTCTTC. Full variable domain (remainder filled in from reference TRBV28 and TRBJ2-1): DVKVTQSSRYLVKRTGEKVFLECVQDMDHENMFWYRQDPGLGLRLIYFSYDVKMKEKGDIPEGYSVSREKKERFSLILESASTNQTSMYLCASGTSGSSYNEQFFGPGTRLTVL.

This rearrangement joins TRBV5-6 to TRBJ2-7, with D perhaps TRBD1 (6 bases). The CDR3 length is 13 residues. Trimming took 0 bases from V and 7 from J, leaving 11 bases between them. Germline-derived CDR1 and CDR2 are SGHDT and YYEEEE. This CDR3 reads CASSLDRAREQYF. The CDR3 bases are TGTGCCAGCAGCTTGGACAGGGCTAGGGAGCAGTACTTC.

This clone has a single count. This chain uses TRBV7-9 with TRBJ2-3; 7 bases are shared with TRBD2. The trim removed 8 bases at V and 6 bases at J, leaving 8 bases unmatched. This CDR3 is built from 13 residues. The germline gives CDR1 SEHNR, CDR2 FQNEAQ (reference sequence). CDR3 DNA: TGTGCCAGCGGAAAGGACGGGAGGGATACGCAGTATTTT. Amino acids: CASGKDGRDTQYF.

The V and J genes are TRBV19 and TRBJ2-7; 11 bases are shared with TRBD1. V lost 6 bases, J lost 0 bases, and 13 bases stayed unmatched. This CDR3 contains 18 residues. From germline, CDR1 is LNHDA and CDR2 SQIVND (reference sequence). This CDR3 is CASSRDRGTSTYSYEQYF. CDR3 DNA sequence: TGTGCCAGTAGCCGGGACAGGGGGACCTCCACCTACTCCTACGAGCAGTACTTC. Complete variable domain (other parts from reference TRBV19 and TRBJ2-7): DGGITQSPKYLFRKEGQNVTLSCEQNLNHDAMYWYRQDPGQGLRLIYYSQIVNDFQKGDIAEGYSVSREKKESFPLTVTSAQKNPTAFYLCASSRDRGTSTYSYEQYFGPGTRLTVT.

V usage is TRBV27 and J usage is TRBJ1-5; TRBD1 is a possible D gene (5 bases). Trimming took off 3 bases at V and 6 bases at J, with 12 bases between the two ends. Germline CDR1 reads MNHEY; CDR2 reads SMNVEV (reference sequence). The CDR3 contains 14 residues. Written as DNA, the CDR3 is TGTGCCAGCAGTTTGGCAGGGCTGATTCAGCCCCAGCATTTT. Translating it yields CASSLAGLIQPQHF.